The following is a T cell receptor (beta chain) sequence with its context. This record comes from a study of blood T cell repertoires in COVID-19. Overall study context: Samples of COVID-19 (acute and convalescent) were obtained from the United States, Italy and Spain. Sample material is recorded as cDNA or gDNA derived from T cells, B-cell-depleted T cells, or PBMCs.

Sequenced by immunoSEQ multiplex PCR; TCRdb stores in-frame clones only, minus some. The repertoire holds tens of thousands of clones, with over 75% as singletons. The CDR3 sequence is 16 residues long. Trimming took 1 base from V and 8 from J; bases not matched to a gene: 8. Per the germline V gene, CDR1 is LGHNA and CDR2 is YNFKEQ. Sequencing was carried out using peripheral blood. This TCR was recovered from a human donor in a cohort sampled during active COVID-19. V gene TRBV4-2 combines with J gene TRBJ2-1; 10 bases align to TRBD2. The CDR3 DNA reads TGTGCCAGCAGCCAAGGGACAGCGGGGGGGCCCTATGAGCAGTTCTTC. Translation: CASSQGTAGGPYEQFF.